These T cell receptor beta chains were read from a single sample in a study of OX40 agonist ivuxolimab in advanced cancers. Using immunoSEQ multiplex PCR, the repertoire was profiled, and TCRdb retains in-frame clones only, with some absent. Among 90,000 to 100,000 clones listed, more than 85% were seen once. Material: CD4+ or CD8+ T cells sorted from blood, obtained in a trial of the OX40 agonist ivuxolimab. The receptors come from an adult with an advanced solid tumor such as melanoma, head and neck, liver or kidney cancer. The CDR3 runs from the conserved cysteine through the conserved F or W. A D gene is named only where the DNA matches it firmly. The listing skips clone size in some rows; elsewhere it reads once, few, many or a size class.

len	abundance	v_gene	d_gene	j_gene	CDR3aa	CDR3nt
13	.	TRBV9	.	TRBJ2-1	CASSVQGKVEQFF	TGTGCCAGCAGCGTACAGGGGAAGGTTGAGCAGTTCTTC
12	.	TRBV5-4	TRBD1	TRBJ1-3	CASSSTGGTIYF	TGTGCCAGCAGCTCCACAGGGGGCACCATATATTTT
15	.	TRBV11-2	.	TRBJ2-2	CASSLEDANTGELFF	TGTGCCAGCAGCTTGGAAGACGCGAACACCGGGGAGCTGTTTTTT
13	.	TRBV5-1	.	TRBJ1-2	CASSLAPNYGYTF	TGCGCCAGCAGCTTGGCCCCAAACTATGGCTACACCTTC
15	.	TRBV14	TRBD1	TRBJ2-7	CASSQDQWQGDEQYF	TGTGCCAGCAGCCAAGATCAGTGGCAGGGGGACGAGCAGTACTTC
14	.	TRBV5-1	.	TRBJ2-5	CASSPLGGTETQYF	TGCGCCAGCAGCCCCTTGGGCGGGACCGAGACCCAGTACTTC
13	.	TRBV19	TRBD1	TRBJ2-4	CASSMGTGNIQYF	TGTGCCAGTAGTATGGGGACAGGCAACATTCAGTACTTC
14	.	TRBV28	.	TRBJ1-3	CASSPTDSGNTIYF	TGTGCCAGCAGTCCGACGGACTCTGGAAACACCATATATTTT
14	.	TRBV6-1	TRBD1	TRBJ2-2	CASTATGPTGELFF	TGTGCCAGCACCGCGACAGGGCCCACCGGGGAGCTGTTTTTT
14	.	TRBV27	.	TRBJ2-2	CASSLSRGTGELFF	TGTGCCAGCAGTTTGTCCCGGGGCACCGGGGAGCTGTTTTTT
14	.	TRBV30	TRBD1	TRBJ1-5	CAWSTGQGGLDQHF	TGTGCCTGGAGTACCGGACAGGGGGGGTTGGATCAGCATTTT
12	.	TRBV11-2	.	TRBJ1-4	CASSDRTGTVFF	TGTGCCAGCAGCGACCGGACTGGGACGGTGTTTTTT
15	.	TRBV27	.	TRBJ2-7	CASSLNAGNVYEQYF	TGTGCCAGCAGTTTAAATGCGGGGAACGTCTACGAGCAGTACTTC
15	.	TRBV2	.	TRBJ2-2	CASVRARALAGELFF	TGTGCCAGCGTTCGAGCCAGGGCTCTCGCCGGGGAGCTGTTTTTT
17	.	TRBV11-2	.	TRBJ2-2	CASSPRGRGSGTGELFF	TGTGCCAGCAGCCCCAGGGGCCGAGGGTCGGGCACCGGGGAGCTGTTTTTT
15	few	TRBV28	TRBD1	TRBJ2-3	CASSSPGQGADTQYF	TGTGCCAGCAGTTCCCCGGGACAGGGGGCAGATACGCAGTATTTT
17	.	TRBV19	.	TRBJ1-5	CASSPPREAASNQPQHF	TGTGCCAGTAGTCCCCCGCGGGAGGCAGCTAGCAATCAGCCCCAGCATTTT
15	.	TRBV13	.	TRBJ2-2	CASSSQGGGPGELFF	TGTGCCAGCAGTTCCCAAGGAGGCGGCCCCGGGGAGCTGTTTTTT
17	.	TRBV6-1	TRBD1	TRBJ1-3	CASSENSRTGPGNTIYF	TGTGCCAGCAGTGAAAATTCAAGGACAGGGCCTGGAAACACCATATATTTT
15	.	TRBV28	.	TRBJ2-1	CASSIGGGSGNEQFF	TGTGCCAGCAGTATCGGGGGCGGCTCGGGCAATGAGCAGTTCTTC
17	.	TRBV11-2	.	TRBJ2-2	CASRLTWGGAGTGELFF	TGTGCCAGCAGATTAACTTGGGGGGGCGCGGGCACCGGGGAGCTGTTTTTT
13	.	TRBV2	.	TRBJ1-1	CASRVETRTEAFF	TGTGCCAGCAGGGTGGAGACGCGGACTGAAGCTTTCTTT
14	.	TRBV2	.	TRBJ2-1	CASSDVGPYNEQFF	TGTGCCAGCAGTGACGTGGGACCTTACAATGAGCAGTTCTTC
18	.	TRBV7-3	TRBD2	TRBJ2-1	CASSLTPSASGRSGEQFF	TGTGCCAGCAGCTTAACCCCCTCCGCTAGCGGGAGGTCCGGTGAGCAGTTCTTC
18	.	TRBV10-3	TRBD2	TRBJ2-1	CAISGGTSGRLRYNEQFF	TGTGCCATCAGTGGCGGGACTAGCGGGAGGTTGAGATACAATGAGCAGTTCTTC
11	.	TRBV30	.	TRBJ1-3	CAWSGGNTIYF	TGTGCCTGGAGTGGGGGAAACACCATATATTTT
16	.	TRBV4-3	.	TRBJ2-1	CASSQGRDMRYNEQFF	TGCGCCAGCAGCCAAGGCCGGGACATGCGCTACAATGAGCAGTTCTTC
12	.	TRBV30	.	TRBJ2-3	CAWSDRADTQYF	TGTGCCTGGAGTGACAGGGCCGATACGCAGTATTTT
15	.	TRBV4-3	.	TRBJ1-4	CASSQEGKGGGKLFF	TGCGCCAGCAGCCAAGAAGGAAAAGGCGGAGGAAAACTGTTTTTT
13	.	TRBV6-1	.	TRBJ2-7	CASMEGFAYEQYF	TGTGCCAGCATGGAGGGCTTCGCCTACGAGCAGTACTTC
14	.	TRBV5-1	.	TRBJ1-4	CASSYDSGAEKLFF	TGCGCCAGCAGCTACGACTCGGGAGCTGAAAAACTGTTTTTT
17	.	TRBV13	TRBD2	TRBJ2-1	CASSLYAGTSGFNEQFF	TGTGCCAGCAGCTTATATGCCGGGACTAGCGGGTTCAATGAGCAGTTCTTC
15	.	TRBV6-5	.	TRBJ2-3	CASSYSNVITDTQYF	TGTGCCAGCAGTTACTCGAATGTGATCACAGATACGCAGTATTTT